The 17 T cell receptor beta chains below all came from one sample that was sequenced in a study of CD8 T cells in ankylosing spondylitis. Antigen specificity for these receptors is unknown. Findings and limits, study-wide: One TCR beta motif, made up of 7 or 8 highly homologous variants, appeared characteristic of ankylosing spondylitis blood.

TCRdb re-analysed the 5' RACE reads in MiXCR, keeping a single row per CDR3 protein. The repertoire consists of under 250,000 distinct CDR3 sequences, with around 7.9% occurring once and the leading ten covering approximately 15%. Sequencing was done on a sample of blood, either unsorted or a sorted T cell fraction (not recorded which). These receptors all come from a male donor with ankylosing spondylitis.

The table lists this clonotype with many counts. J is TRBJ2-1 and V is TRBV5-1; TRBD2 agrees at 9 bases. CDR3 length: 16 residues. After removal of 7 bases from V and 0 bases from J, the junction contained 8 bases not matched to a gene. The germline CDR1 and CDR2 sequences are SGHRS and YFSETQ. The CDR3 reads CASPSGRPDSYNEQFF. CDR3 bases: TGCGCCAGCCCCAGCGGGAGGCCCGACTCCTACAATGAGCAGTTCTTC. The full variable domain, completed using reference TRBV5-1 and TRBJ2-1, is KAGVTQTPRYLIKTRGQQVTLSCSPISGHRSVSWYQQTPGQGLQFLFEYFSETQRNKGNFPGRFSGRQFSNSRSEMNVSTLELGDSALYLCASPSGRPDSYNEQFFGPGTRLTVL.

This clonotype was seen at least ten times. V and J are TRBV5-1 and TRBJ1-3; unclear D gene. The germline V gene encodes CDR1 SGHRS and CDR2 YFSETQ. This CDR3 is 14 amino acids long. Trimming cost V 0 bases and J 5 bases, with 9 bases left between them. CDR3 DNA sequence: TGCGCCAGCAGCTTGGCTGGGCCCAGAAACACCATATATTTT. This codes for CASSLAGPRNTIYF.

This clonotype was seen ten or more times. CDR3: CASGLPDREGNEQYF. CDR3 coding DNA: TGTGCTAGTGGTCTCCCCGACAGGGAGGGAAACGAGCAGTACTTC. The chain combines TRBV12-5 with TRBJ2-7; D may match TRBD1 or TRBD2 (7 bases each). Germline values: CDR1 LGHNT, CDR2 FRNRAP. V lost 5 bases, J lost 5 bases, and 19 bases lay in between. The CDR3 runs to 15 residues.

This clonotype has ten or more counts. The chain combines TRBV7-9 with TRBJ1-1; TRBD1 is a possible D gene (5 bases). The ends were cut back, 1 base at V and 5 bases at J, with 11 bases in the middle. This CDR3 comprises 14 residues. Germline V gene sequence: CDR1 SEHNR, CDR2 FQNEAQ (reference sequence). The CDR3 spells CASSLVAGRTEAFF. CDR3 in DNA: TGTGCCAGCAGCTTAGTGGCAGGGAGAACTGAAGCTTTCTTT.

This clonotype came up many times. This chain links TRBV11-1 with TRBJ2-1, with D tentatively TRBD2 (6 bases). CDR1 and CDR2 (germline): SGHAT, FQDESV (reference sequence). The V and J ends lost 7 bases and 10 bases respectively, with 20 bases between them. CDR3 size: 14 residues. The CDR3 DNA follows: TGTGCCAGCACCTCCCCGGGGGTCCATGTGGAGCAGTTCTTC. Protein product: CASTSPGVHVEQFF. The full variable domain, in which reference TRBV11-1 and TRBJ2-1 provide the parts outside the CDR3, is EAEVAQSPRYKITEKSQAVAFWCDPISGHATLYWYRQILGQGPELLVQFQDESVVDDSQLPKDRFSAERLKGVDSTLKIQPAELGDSAMYLCASTSPGVHVEQFFGPGTRLTVL.

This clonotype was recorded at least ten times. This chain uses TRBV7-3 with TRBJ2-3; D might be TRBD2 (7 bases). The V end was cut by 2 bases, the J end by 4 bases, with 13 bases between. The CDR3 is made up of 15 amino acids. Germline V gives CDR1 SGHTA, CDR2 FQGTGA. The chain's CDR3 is CASSLRGAGADTQYF. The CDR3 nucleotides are TGTGCCAGCAGCTTACGGGGGGCTGGGGCAGATACGCAGTATTTT.

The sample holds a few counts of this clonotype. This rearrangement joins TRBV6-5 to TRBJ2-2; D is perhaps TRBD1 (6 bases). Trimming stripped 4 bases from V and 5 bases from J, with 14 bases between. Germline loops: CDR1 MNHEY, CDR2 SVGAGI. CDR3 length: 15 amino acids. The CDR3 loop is CASSLAIGGTGELFF. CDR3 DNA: TGTGCCAGCAGTTTAGCTATAGGGGGTACCGGGGAGCTGTTTTTT.

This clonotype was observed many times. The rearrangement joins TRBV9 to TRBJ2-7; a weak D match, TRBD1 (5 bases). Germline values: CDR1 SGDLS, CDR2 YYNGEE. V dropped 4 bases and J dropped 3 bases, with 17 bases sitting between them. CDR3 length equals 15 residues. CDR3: CASSPLAGRGYEQYF. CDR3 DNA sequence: TGTGCCAGCAGCCCCCTGGCCGGTAGGGGCTACGAGCAGTACTTC.

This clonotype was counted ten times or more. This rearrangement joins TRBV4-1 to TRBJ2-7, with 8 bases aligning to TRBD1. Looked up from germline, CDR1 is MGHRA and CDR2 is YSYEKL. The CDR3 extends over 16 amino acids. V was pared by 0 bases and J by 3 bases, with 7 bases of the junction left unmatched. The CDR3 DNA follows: TGCGCCAGCAGCCAAGATCCCGGGACAGGCGTCTACGAGCAGTACTTC. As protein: CASSQDPGTGVYEQYF.

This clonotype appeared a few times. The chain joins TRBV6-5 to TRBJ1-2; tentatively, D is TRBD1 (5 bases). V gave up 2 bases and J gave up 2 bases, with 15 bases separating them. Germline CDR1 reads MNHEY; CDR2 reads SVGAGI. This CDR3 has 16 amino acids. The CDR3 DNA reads TGTGCCAGCAGTTACCTCGTGGGGCACCTCAACTATGGCTACACCTTC. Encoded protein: CASSYLVGHLNYGYTF.

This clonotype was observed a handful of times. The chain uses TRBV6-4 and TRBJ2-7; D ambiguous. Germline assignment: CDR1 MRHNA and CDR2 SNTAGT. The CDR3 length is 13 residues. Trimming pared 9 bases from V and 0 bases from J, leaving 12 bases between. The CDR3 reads CASLPRSSYEQYF. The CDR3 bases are TGTGCCAGTCTTCCTAGGAGCTCCTACGAGCAGTACTTC.

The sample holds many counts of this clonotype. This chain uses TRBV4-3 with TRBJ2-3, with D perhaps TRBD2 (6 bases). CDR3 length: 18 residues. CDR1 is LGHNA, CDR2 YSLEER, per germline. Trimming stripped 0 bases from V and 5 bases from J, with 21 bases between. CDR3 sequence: CASSQEHQLAVTQDTQYF. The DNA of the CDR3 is TGCGCCAGCAGCCAAGAACACCAACTAGCCGTAACTCAAGATACGCAGTATTTT.

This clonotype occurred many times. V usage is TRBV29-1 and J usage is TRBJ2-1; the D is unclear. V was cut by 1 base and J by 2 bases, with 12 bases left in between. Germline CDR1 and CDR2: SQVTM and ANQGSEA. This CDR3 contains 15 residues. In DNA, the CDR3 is TGCAGCGTTGAAGGGGGAATAGTACCCTACAATGAGCAGTTCTTC. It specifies CSVEGGIVPYNEQFF.

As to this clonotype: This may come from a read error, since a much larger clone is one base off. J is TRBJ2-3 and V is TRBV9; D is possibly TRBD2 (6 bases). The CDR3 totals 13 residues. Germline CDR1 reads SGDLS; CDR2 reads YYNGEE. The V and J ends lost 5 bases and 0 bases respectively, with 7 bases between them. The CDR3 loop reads CASRGGSTDTQYF. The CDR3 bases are TGTGCCAGCAGGGGGGGTAGCACAGATACGCAGTATTTT.

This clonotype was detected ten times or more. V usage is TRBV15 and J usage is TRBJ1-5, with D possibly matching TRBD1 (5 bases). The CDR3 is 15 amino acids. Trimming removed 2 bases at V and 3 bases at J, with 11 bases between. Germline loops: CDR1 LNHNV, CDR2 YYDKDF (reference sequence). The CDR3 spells CATSRFPGPNQPQHF. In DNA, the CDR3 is TGTGCCACCAGCAGATTCCCGGGACCCAATCAGCCCCAGCATTTT. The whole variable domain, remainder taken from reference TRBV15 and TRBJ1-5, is DAMVIQNPRYQVTQFGKPVTLSCSQTLNHNVMYWYQQKSSQAPKLLFHYYDKDFNNEADTPDNFQSRRPNTSFCFLDIRSPGLGDTAMYLCATSRFPGPNQPQHFGDGTRLSIL.

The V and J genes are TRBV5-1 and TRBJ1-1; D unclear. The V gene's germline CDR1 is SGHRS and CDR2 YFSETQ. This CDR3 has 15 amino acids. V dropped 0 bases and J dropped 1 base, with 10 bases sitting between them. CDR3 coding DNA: TGCGCCAGCAGCTTGGGCGAGACCCAGAACACTGAAGCTTTCTTT. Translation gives CASSLGETQNTEAFF.

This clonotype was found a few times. CDR3 loop: CASSLLDNYEQYF. CDR3 DNA: TGTGCCAGCAGCTTGCTGGACAACTACGAGCAGTACTTC. The V call is TRBV5-5, the J call TRBJ2-7; possible D gene TRBD1, 5 bases. Deletions cut 1 base from V and 3 bases from J, with 8 bases between. Looked up from germline, CDR1 is SGHKS and CDR2 is YYEKEE (reference sequence). The CDR3 covers 13 residues.